A selection of T cell receptor beta chains follows, all from one sample in a study of T cell responses to AZD1222 COVID-19 vaccine. Clones were sequenced by immunoSEQ multiplex PCR, and TCRdb holds only the in-frame ones, with some missing. The sample lists some 160,000 clones, around 88% occurring once. Specimen: peripheral blood, collected 28 days after the second AZD1222 dose. The receptors come from an adult who received the AZD1222 COVID-19 vaccine. Both conserved end residues are part of each CDR3. A D gene is named only where the DNA matches it firmly. Clone sizes are given selectively: once, few, many, or a class where the clone is expanded.

clone size | J gene | V gene | D gene | CDR3 protein | CDR3 DNA
- | TRBJ2-7 | TRBV10-2 | - | CASIGRGPHSEQYF | TGCGCCAGCATAGGGAGGGGGCCCCATTCGGAGCAGTACTTC
- | TRBJ1-3 | TRBV18 | - | CASSPNVNTIYF | TGTGCCAGCTCTCCGAACGTAAACACCATATATTTT
- | TRBJ2-2 | TRBV7-2 | TRBD1 | CASAGQGGTGELFF | TGTGCCAGCGCTGGACAGGGCGGCACCGGGGAGCTGTTTTTT
- | TRBJ1-4 | TRBV19 | - | CASREGSTNEKLFF | TGTGCCAGCCGAGAGGGGTCAACTAATGAAAAACTGTTTTTT
- | TRBJ1-2 | TRBV11-2 | - | CASSHPRGPVGYGYTF | TGTGCCAGCAGCCATCCTAGGGGTCCAGTAGGGTATGGCTACACCTTC
once | TRBJ2-5 | TRBV5-5 | - | CASSLGREETQYF | TGTGCCAGCAGCTTAGGGAGAGAAGAGACCCAGTACTTC
- | TRBJ2-7 | TRBV5-1 | - | CASRAIGAAYEQYF | TGCGCCAGCAGGGCTATCGGCGCGGCTTACGAGCAGTACTTC
- | TRBJ1-1 | TRBV14 | - | CASSFPTANTEAFF | TGTGCCAGCAGCTTCCCGACGGCTAACACTGAAGCTTTCTTT
- | TRBJ1-3 | TRBV3-1/TRBV3-2 | - | CASSPRRQISGNTIYF | TGTGCCAGCAGCCCTCGCAGACAGATCTCTGGAAACACCATATATTTT
- | TRBJ2-7 | TRBV7-9 | - | CASSFGRDEQYF | TGTGCCAGCAGCTTCGGTCGTGACGAGCAGTACTTC
- | TRBJ2-1 | TRBV5-6 | - | CASSLAAGAGYNEQFF | TGTGCCAGCAGCTTGGCCGCGGGGGCGGGTTACAATGAGCAGTTCTTC
- | TRBJ1-1 | TRBV18 | - | CASSPRSQQGYTEAFF | TGTGCCAGCTCACCACGTTCCCAACAGGGATACACTGAAGCTTTCTTT
- | TRBJ1-2 | TRBV19 | TRBD1 | CASTRETGGAGSYGYTF | TGTGCCAGTACGCGGGAAACAGGGGGCGCGGGGAGCTATGGCTACACCTTC
few | TRBJ1-6 | TRBV3-1/TRBV3-2 | TRBD1 | CASSPGQGLGPLHF | TGTGCCAGCAGCCCGGGACAGGGGTTAGGTCCCCTCCACTTT
- | TRBJ2-1 | TRBV20-1 | - | CSALAFNEQFF | TGCAGTGCCCTAGCTTTCAATGAGCAGTTCTTC
- | TRBJ1-4 | TRBV10-3 | - | CAISEREQVNEKLFF | TGTGCCATCAGTGAGAGGGAACAGGTTAATGAAAAACTGTTTTTT
- | TRBJ1-5 | TRBV4-2 | - | CASSQEGQPQHF | TGTGCCAGCAGCCAAGAGGGTCAGCCCCAGCATTTT
- | TRBJ2-5 | TRBV7-9 | TRBD1 | CASSLSGTGEETQYF | TGTGCCAGCAGCTTATCCGGGACAGGGGAAGAGACCCAGTACTTC
- | TRBJ2-3 | TRBV5-4 | - | CASSLVRSPDTQYF | TGTGCCAGCAGCTTGGTTCGATCCCCAGATACGCAGTATTTT
- | TRBJ2-3 | TRBV13 | TRBD2 | CASSLSSAGSTDTQYF | TGTGCCAGCAGCTTAAGTTCAGCGGGGAGCACAGATACGCAGTATTTT
- | TRBJ2-3 | TRBV18 | - | CASSPRQTDTQYF | TGTGCCAGCTCACCTCGACAGACAGATACGCAGTATTTT
- | TRBJ2-1 | TRBV18 | TRBD1 | CASSPTTGGKNEQFF | TGTGCCAGCTCACCAACCACAGGGGGCAAGAATGAGCAGTTCTTC
- | TRBJ1-2 | TRBV6-5 | - | CASSYSPDPGAGYTF | TGTGCCAGCAGTTACTCGCCCGATCCGGGGGCTGGCTACACCTTC
- | TRBJ1-3 | TRBV9 | - | CASSTGEVNTIYF | TGTGCCAGCAGCACCGGAGAGGTAAACACCATATATTTT
- | TRBJ2-7 | TRBV12-3/TRBV12-4 | - | CASSKSGDHEQYF | TGTGCCAGCAGTAAATCCGGGGACCACGAGCAGTACTTC
once | TRBJ2-5 | TRBV19 | - | CASSIVGGAQYF | TGTGCCAGTAGTATAGTCGGCGGCGCCCAGTACTTC
- | TRBJ2-2 | TRBV5-5 | - | CASSLSGRSGELFF | TGTGCCAGCAGCTTGAGCGGAAGATCAGGGGAGCTGTTTTTT
- | TRBJ1-2 | TRBV4-1 | - | CASSQIGSGYGYTF | TGCGCCAGCAGCCAAATAGGGTCGGGCTATGGCTACACCTTC
once | TRBJ1-2 | TRBV5-4 | - | CASSLSDSNYGYTF | TGTGCCAGCAGCTTGAGCGACAGTAACTATGGCTACACCTTC
- | TRBJ1-3 | TRBV7-9 | - | CASSLGGAGNTIYF | TGTGCCAGCAGCTTAGGAGGGGCCGGAAACACCATATATTTT
- | TRBJ1-4 | TRBV9 | - | CASSSPPGGTNEKLFF | TGTGCCAGCAGCTCACCTCCGGGGGGTACTAATGAAAAACTGTTTTTT
- | TRBJ2-3 | TRBV3-1/TRBV3-2 | - | CASSQNPGTDTQYF | TGTGCCAGCAGCCAAAACCCGGGGACAGATACGCAGTATTTT
- | TRBJ2-7 | TRBV18 | - | CASSNRYYSREQYF | TGTGCCAGCTCAAACAGGTACTATAGTCGAGAGCAGTACTTC
- | TRBJ1-2 | TRBV7-2 | - | CASSVPPLYGYTF | TGTGCCAGCAGCGTGCCGCCCCTCTATGGCTACACCTTC
- | TRBJ2-5 | TRBV18 | - | CASSPSGSETQYF | TGTGCCAGCTCACCTAGCGGCTCAGAGACCCAGTACTTC
- | TRBJ1-2 | TRBV25-1 | - | CASSEFGQYGYTF | TGTGCCAGCAGTGAATTTGGGCAGTATGGCTACACCTTC
few | TRBJ2-7 | TRBV5-6 | - | CASSFYPGSDEQYF | TGTGCCAGCAGCTTTTATCCGGGATCAGACGAGCAGTACTTC
- | TRBJ2-1 | TRBV28 | TRBD2 | CASSLGVPGAGGHNEQFF | TGTGCCAGCAGTTTGGGAGTCCCCGGAGCGGGGGGGCACAATGAGCAGTTCTTC
- | TRBJ2-7 | TRBV27 | - | CASRWQEPYEQYF | TGTGCCAGCAGGTGGCAGGAGCCCTACGAGCAGTACTTC
once | TRBJ1-1 | TRBV6-6 | TRBD1 | CASSYTRQGARTEAFF | TGTGCCAGCAGTTACACCCGACAGGGGGCTAGGACTGAAGCTTTCTTT
- | TRBJ2-1 | TRBV4-3 | TRBD2 | CASSQEGWAGVSNEQFF | TGCGCCAGCAGCCAAGAGGGGTGGGCGGGGGTATCAAATGAGCAGTTCTTC
- | TRBJ1-2 | TRBV3-1/TRBV3-2 | - | CASSQAGGYTF | TGTGCCAGCAGCCAAGCTGGGGGCTACACCTTC
- | TRBJ1-6 | TRBV9 | - | CASSVESYNSPLHF | TGTGCCAGCAGCGTAGAATCCTATAATTCACCCCTCCACTTT
- | TRBJ2-3 | TRBV6-2/TRBV6-3 | TRBD2 | CASSYGVAGATDTQYF | TGTGCCAGCAGTTACGGAGTAGCGGGGGCAACAGATACGCAGTATTTT
- | TRBJ2-3 | TRBV2 | TRBD2 | CASSIQSGGADTQYF | TGTGCCAGCAGTATACAAAGCGGGGGGGCCGATACGCAGTATTTT